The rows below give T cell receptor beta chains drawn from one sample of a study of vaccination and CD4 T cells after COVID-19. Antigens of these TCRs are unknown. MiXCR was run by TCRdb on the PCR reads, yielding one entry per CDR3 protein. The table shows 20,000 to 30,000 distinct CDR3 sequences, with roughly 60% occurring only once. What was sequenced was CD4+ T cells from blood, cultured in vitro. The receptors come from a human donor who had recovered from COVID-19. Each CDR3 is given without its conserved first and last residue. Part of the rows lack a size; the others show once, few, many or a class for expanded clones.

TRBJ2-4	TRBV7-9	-	ASSLQLNIQY
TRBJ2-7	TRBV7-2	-	ASSFDPSSSYEQY
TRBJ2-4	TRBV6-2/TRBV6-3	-	ASSSMTGLRVDIQY
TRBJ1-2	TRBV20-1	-	SARDPPDRRRNYGYT
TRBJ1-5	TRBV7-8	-	ASGNSNQPQH
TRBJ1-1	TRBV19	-	ASSTWTRTNTEAF
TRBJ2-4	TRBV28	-	ASSGTGVGIQY
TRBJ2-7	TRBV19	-	ASSPAGLGYEQY
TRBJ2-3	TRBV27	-	ASSLFEKGTDTQY
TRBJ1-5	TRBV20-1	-	SARLPGRNANQPQH
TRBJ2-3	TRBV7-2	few	ASSYGLARNTQY